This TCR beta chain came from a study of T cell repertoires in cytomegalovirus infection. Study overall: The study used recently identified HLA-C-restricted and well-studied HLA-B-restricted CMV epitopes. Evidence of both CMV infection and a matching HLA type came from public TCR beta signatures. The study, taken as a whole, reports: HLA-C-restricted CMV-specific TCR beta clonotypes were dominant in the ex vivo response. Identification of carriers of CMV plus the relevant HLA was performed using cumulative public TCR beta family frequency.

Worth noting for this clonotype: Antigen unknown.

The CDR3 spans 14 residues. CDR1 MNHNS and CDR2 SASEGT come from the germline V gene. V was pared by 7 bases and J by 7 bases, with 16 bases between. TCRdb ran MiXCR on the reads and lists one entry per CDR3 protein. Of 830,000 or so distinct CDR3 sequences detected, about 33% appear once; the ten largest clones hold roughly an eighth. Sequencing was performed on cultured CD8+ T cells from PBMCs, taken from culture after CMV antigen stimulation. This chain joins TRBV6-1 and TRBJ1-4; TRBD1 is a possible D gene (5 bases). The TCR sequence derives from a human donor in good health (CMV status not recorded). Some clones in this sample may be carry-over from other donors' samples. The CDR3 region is CASTDGIGGEKLFF. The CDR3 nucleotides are TGTGCCAGCACCGATGGAATCGGGGGTGAAAAACTGTTTTTT.